The 23 T cell receptor beta chains given below trace back to one sample, sequenced in a study of CD8+ T cells in alopecia areata. Extracted RNA was reverse transcribed into cDNA, the sequencing template. The assay was immunoSEQ multiplex PCR, and TCRdb's table has in-frame clones only and misses some. The table shows more than 150,000 clones, with about 60% occurring only once. Treatment reported: oral pan-JAK inhibitor, 5-10 mg twice daily. The material was CD8+ T cells sorted from blood, obtained at week 24, from a patient treated with tofacitinib. These receptors were taken from a human donor with alopecia areata.

A single count supports this clone. This chain connects TRBV7-6 to TRBJ2-2, with 7 bases lining up with TRBD1. The CDR3 has 15 residues. The V segment lost 10 bases and the J segment 4 bases; nucleotides outside the gene matches: 12. Looked up from germline, CDR1 is SGHVS and CDR2 is FNYEAQ. CDR3 sequence: CATLGRDSLTGELFF. CDR3 coding DNA: TGTGCCACCCTAGGCCGGGACAGCCTCACCGGGGAGCTGTTTTTT.

CDR3 nucleotide sequence: TGCGCCAGCAGCCAAGACACTAGCGGGGGGGCTCGGTATGAGCAGTTCTTC. Its protein is CASSQDTSGGARYEQFF. The genes are TRBV4-1 and TRBJ2-1, with 13 bases fitting TRBD2. This CDR3 region has 17 residues. With V trimmed by 0 bases and J by 8 bases, 7 bases remained unmatched. Germline assignment: CDR1 MGHRA and CDR2 YSYEKL.

This rearrangement joins TRBV7-9 to TRBJ1-4; D remains ambiguous. Trimming shortened V by 2 bases and J by 6 bases, and 10 bases separated the two germline ends. Germline V gene sequence: CDR1 SEHNR, CDR2 FQNEAQ (reference sequence). The CDR3 contains 14 residues. The CDR3 nucleotides read TGTGCCAGCAGCTTATGGGCAGACGATGAAAAACTGTTTTTT. It yields the protein CASSLWADDEKLFF. Supplemented by reference TRBV7-9 and TRBJ1-4, the full variable domain reads DTGVSQNPRHKITKRGQNVTFRCDPISEHNRLYWYRQTLGQGPEFLTYFQNEAQLEKSRLLSDRFSAERPKGSFSTLEIQRTEQGDSAMYLCASSLWADDEKLFFGSGTQLSVL.

The chain is built from TRBV6-6 and TRBJ2-6; D is uncertain. This CDR3 has 15 amino acids. Germline CDR1 reads MNHNY; CDR2 reads SVGAGI (reference sequence). Trimming left V 2 bases short and J 1 base short, with 6 bases between. The CDR3 DNA is TGTGCCAGCAGTTACACCCTATCTGGGGCCAACGTCCTGACTTTC. It yields the protein CASSYTLSGANVLTF.

The chain has TRBV25-1 and TRBJ1-2, with 9 bases fitting TRBD1. Germline V gives CDR1 MGHDK, CDR2 SYGVNS. J lost 7 bases, V lost 2 bases, and 5 bases had no gene match. The CDR3 spans 14 residues. CDR3 DNA sequence: TGTGCCAGCAGTGAAGTACAGGGGGCGATTGGCTACACCTTC. Protein: CASSEVQGAIGYTF.

V is TRBV7-8 and J is TRBJ2-1; D gene uncertain. The CDR3 covers 14 residues. V lost 1 base to trimming and J lost 6 bases, with 10 bases between them. In germline, CDR1 is SGHVS, CDR2 FQNEAQ. CDR3 DNA sequence: TGTGCCAGCAGCTTAGTGTCAGGAAGCAATGAGCAGTTCTTC. It is translated as CASSLVSGSNEQFF.

V and J are TRBV7-3 and TRBJ2-3, with D perhaps being TRBD1 or TRBD2 (5 bases each). Germline-derived CDR1 and CDR2 are SGHTA and FQGTGA. V was shortened by 7 bases and J by 8 bases, with 10 bases between the two germline ends. The CDR3 runs to 11 residues. The CDR3 DNA is TGTGCCAGCAACGATGGGGGTACGCAGTATTTT. It is translated as CASNDGGTQYF.

This clone was picked up one time. The rearrangement links TRBV27 to TRBJ2-1; D is uncertain. Germline CDR1 MNHEY, CDR2 SMNVEV (reference sequence). The CDR3 has 9 amino acids. V lost 8 bases and J 9 bases, leaving 5 bases between the germline ends. DNA of the CDR3: TGTGCCAGCGGCGGTGAGCAGTTCTTC. This gives the protein CASGGEQFF.

This clone was detected only a few times. The rearrangement joins TRBV7-8 to TRBJ2-7, with a possible D match to TRBD2 (5 bases). The CDR3 is 11 amino acids. CDR1 SGHVS and CDR2 FQNEAQ come from the germline V gene. The germline V and J ends were trimmed by 8 bases and 1 base, with 6 bases remaining between them. CDR3 sequence (DNA): TGTGCCAGCGGGGAGTCCTACGAGCAGTACTTC. Its protein is CASGESYEQYF.

The chain has TRBV6-5 and TRBJ1-2, with unresolved D. This CDR3 contains 15 residues. Trimming took 5 bases from V and 3 from J, leaving 16 bases between them. Looked up from germline, CDR1 is MNHEY and CDR2 is SVGAGI. The CDR3 DNA reads as TGTGCCAGCAGTAACCGGATTACAGCATACTATGGCTACACCTTC. Translating it yields CASSNRITAYYGYTF.

The V and J genes are TRBV7-7 and TRBJ2-7, with TRBD1 as a possible D gene (6 bases). From germline, CDR1 is SSHAT and CDR2 FNYEAQ (reference sequence). Between the trimmed V and J ends, which lost 4 bases and 2 bases, there was a span of 12 bases. The CDR3 covers 14 residues. The CDR3 DNA follows: TGTGCCAGCAGCTCCCGGGACAAACCCTACGAGCAGTACTTC. Translation: CASSSRDKPYEQYF.

There are a few counts of this clone. The V and J genes are TRBV14 and TRBJ2-1, with D perhaps matching TRBD1 (5 bases). From germline, CDR1 is SGHDN and CDR2 FVKESK. This CDR3 comprises 13 residues. Trimming shortened V by 2 bases and J by 7 bases, and 9 bases separated the two germline ends. The CDR3 DNA reads TGTGCCAGCAGCCAATTTAGGGGAAATGAGCAGTTCTTC. Its protein is CASSQFRGNEQFF.

V gene TRBV27 combines with J gene TRBJ1-2; the D is unclear. CDR1 is MNHEY, CDR2 SMNVEV, per germline (reference sequence). The CDR3 is made up of 13 amino acids. Trimming pared 6 bases from V and 7 bases from J, leaving 15 bases between. The CDR3 loop is CASRSRRPVGYTF. The DNA of the CDR3 is TGTGCCAGCAGATCCAGGCGACCGGTTGGCTACACCTTC.

V gene TRBV19 combines with J gene TRBJ2-2; maybe TRBD2 (7 bases). The length of the CDR3 is 14 residues. Germline assignment: CDR1 LNHDA and CDR2 SQIVND (reference sequence). V lost 11 bases to trimming and J lost 0 bases, with 13 bases between them. The CDR3 protein is CASSGGTNTGELFF. CDR3 in DNA: TGTGCCTCTTCGGGGGGCACGAACACCGGGGAGCTGTTTTTT.

There are a few counts of this clone. The rearrangement links TRBV13 to TRBJ2-4, with no clear D. The CDR3 has 15 residues. V shed 4 bases and J shed 0 bases, with 10 bases lying between them. The germline CDR1 and CDR2 sequences are PRHDT and FYEKMQ (reference sequence). The CDR3 DNA follows: TGTGCCAGCAGCTCAAATGGGGAAGCCAAAAACATTCAGTACTTC. Its protein is CASSSNGEAKNIQYF.

Remarks on this clone: At one of its ends the junction is not consistent with the germline gene, which may arise from a read error. The chain recombines TRBV5-1 with TRBJ2-2; 10 bases map to TRBD1. Germline lookup yields CDR1 SGHRS and CDR2 YFSETQ. The CDR3 length is 16 residues. CDR3 sequence: CASSWGQGRHTGELFF. The CDR3 nucleotides are TGCGCCAGCAGCTGGGGACAGGGGCGCCACACTGGGGAGCTGTTTTTT.

This chain connects TRBV2 to TRBJ2-1; the match to TRBD1 covers 10 bases. V was clipped by 6 bases and J by 5 bases; unmatched bases: 4. The CDR3 contains 14 residues. Germline V gene sequence: CDR1 SNHLY, CDR2 FYNNEI. The CDR3 here is CASRSGQGNNEQFF. CDR3 nucleotide sequence: TGTGCCAGCAGGTCGGGACAGGGGAACAATGAGCAGTTCTTC.

This chain joins TRBV5-1 and TRBJ1-1, with a weak D call TRBD1 (5 bases). In germline, CDR1 is SGHRS, CDR2 YFSETQ. Trimming removed 3 bases from V and 5 bases from J, with 8 bases in between. The CDR3 consists of 12 residues. CDR3 nucleotide sequence: TGCGCCAGCAGCTACGACAGTACTGAAGCTTTCTTT. Translated: CASSYDSTEAFF.

This chain connects TRBV6-5 to TRBJ2-2; 11 bases line up with TRBD1. CDR3 length: 16 residues. V was pared by 4 bases and J by 5 bases, with 6 bases of the junction left unmatched. The V gene's germline CDR1 is MNHEY and CDR2 SVGAGI. The CDR3 loop reads CASSSWTGGFTGELFF. The CDR3 nucleotides read TGTGCCAGCAGTTCGTGGACAGGGGGCTTTACCGGGGAGCTGTTTTTT.

This clone came up once. This sequence joins TRBV2 and TRBJ2-7; 10 bases map to TRBD1. From germline, CDR1 is SNHLY and CDR2 FYNNEI. The CDR3 is 16 amino acids. Trimming cost V 3 bases and J 4 bases; bases outside gene matches: 9. The CDR3 protein is CASSDPRDRGSYEQYF. In nucleotides, the CDR3 is TGTGCCAGCAGTGACCCCCGGGACAGGGGAAGTTACGAGCAGTACTTC. The full variable domain, rest sourced from reference TRBV2 and TRBJ2-7, is EPEVTQTPSHQVTQMGQEVILRCVPISNHLYFYWYRQILGQKVEFLVSFYNNEISEKSEIFDDQFSVERPDGSNFTLKIRSTKLEDSAMYFCASSDPRDRGSYEQYFGPGTRLTVT.

This clone has just a few counts. The V call is TRBV20-1, the J call TRBJ2-7, with D uncertain. Germline loops: CDR1 DFQATT, CDR2 SNEGSKA (reference sequence). CDR3 size: 11 residues. Trimming pared 3 bases from V and 6 bases from J, leaving 9 bases between. The CDR3 DNA reads as TGCAGTGCTAGTTACTTGGCCGAGCAGTACTTC. Translation: CSASYLAEQYF.

This rearrangement joins TRBV7-9 to TRBJ2-7; D perhaps matches TRBD1 (6 bases). V lost 4 bases and J lost 3, with 13 bases in between. Looked up from germline, CDR1 is SEHNR and CDR2 is FQNEAQ (reference sequence). This CDR3 region has 14 residues. CDR3 in amino acids: CASSSPTGLYEQYF. CDR3 in DNA: TGTGCCAGCAGCTCGCCGACAGGACTCTACGAGCAGTACTTC.

The V gene is TRBV5-1, the J gene TRBJ2-3; D possibly corresponds to TRBD2 (5 bases). Trimming shortened V by 2 bases and J by 3 bases, and 13 bases separated the two germline ends. The CDR3 is made up of 15 amino acids. CDR1 is SGHRS, CDR2 YFSETQ, per germline. In DNA, the CDR3 is TGCGCCAGCAGCTTCTTCGGATGGGAGACAGATACGCAGTATTTT. Its translation: CASSFFGWETDTQYF.